This T cell receptor beta chain was captured by sequencing in a study of T-cell memory formation after mild COVID-19. TCRdb itself ran the 5' RACE reads through MiXCR, one entry per CDR3 protein. In the table there are about 390,000 distinct CDR3 sequences, around 20% of which are singletons. The source material was PBMCs or a T cell subset sorted from them (not recorded which). The TCR originated in an adult woman who had mild COVID-19 (a few samples of this study predate the infection). Cell type and time point are not known.

This CDR3 reads CASSLARMGHTGELFF. CDR3 coding DNA: TGCGCCAGCAGCCTCGCCCGGATGGGGCACACCGGGGAGCTGTTTTTT. The V call is TRBV5-1, the J call TRBJ2-2; TRBD1 might be the D (5 bases). Germline values: CDR1 SGHRS, CDR2 YFSETQ. Trimming shortened V by 4 bases and J by 3 bases, and 16 bases separated the two germline ends. This CDR3 has 16 amino acids.